This passage covers 25 T cell receptor beta chains from one sample sequenced in a study of cytomegalovirus exposure and HLA in healthy donors. The PCR ran on 60 Vbeta and 13 Jbeta primers. Assay: immunoSEQ multiplex PCR; the TCRdb copy retains only in-frame clones and omits some. Seen here are around 78,000 clones, approximately 70% observed once, and the top ten hold 11%. Input material: PBMCs. The receptors derive from a woman aged 40 to 50 in good health and CMV-seropositive.

In this sample, this clone turned up a few times. J is TRBJ1-2 and V is TRBV25-1, with 7 bases identical to TRBD1. This CDR3 is 13 amino acids long. V shed 4 bases and J 5 bases; nucleotides not matched to a gene: 4. Germline assignment: CDR1 MGHDK and CDR2 SYGVNS. For the CDR3, the DNA is TGTGCCAGCAGTGCTCCGACAGGGTATGGCTACACCTTC. This translates into CASSAPTGYGYTF.

The chain employs TRBV7-9 and TRBJ1-2, with 7 bases aligning to TRBD1. The V gene end was trimmed by 3 bases and the J gene end by 6 bases; junction bases not matched to a gene: 13. This CDR3 contains 16 residues. CDR1 is SEHNR and CDR2 is FQNEAQ in the germline V gene (reference sequence). Here the CDR3 DNA reads TGTGCCAGCAGCTTTGGTACAGGGGTGATTGGGGATGGCTACACCTTC. This encodes CASSFGTGVIGDGYTF.

J is TRBJ2-3 and V is TRBV4-2, with a weak D call TRBD2 (6 bases). Trimming left V 1 base short and J 4 bases short, with 15 bases between. The CDR3 extends over 16 amino acids. Germline CDR1 LGHNA, CDR2 YNFKEQ. CDR3 coding DNA: TGTGCCAGCAGCCAAGTGTGGGGGGTAGAGTCAGATACGCAGTATTTT. Translation: CASSQVWGVESDTQYF.

The V call is TRBV27, the J call TRBJ2-3, with 9 bases fitting TRBD1. Germline V gene data show CDR1 as MNHEY and CDR2 as SMNVEV (reference sequence). The CDR3 runs 18 residues. The ends lost 0 bases at V and 0 bases at J; junction bases unmatched: 7. CDR3 in DNA: TGTGCCAGCAGTTTATCGAAAGGGACAGGGATCAGCACAGATACGCAGTATTTT. It codes for CASSLSKGTGISTDTQYF.

This chain joins TRBV30 and TRBJ2-7; tentatively, D is TRBD2 (6 bases). Per the germline V gene, CDR1 is GTSNPN and CDR2 is SVGIG (reference sequence). There are 17 residues in the CDR3. V lost 2 bases and J 0 bases, leaving 20 bases between the germline ends. The chain's CDR3 is CAWSPRPVSGYSYEQYF. CDR3 sequence (DNA): TGTGCCTGGAGTCCTCGGCCGGTCAGCGGGTACTCCTACGAGCAGTACTTC.

The chain uses TRBV29-1 and TRBJ1-3; 9 positions match TRBD1. V gave up 5 bases and J gave up 2 bases; unmatched junction bases: 1. The length of the CDR3 is 13 residues. Germline CDR1 reads SQVTM; CDR2 reads ANQGSEA. The CDR3 bases are TGCAGCGTTCGACAGGGGGCTGGAAACACCATATATTTT. Amino acids: CSVRQGAGNTIYF.

J is TRBJ2-4 and V is TRBV19; a weak D match, TRBD2 (7 bases). The CDR3 is 14 amino acids. Trimming removed 5 bases at V and 7 bases at J, with 15 bases between. Germline lookup yields CDR1 LNHDA and CDR2 SQIVND (reference sequence). CDR3 residues: CASSLRGGVNIQYF. CDR3 coding DNA: TGTGCCAGTAGTCTCAGAGGGGGGGTGAACATTCAGTACTTC.

The J gene is TRBJ2-7, the V gene TRBV6-5, with D tentatively TRBD2 (5 bases). Germline CDR1 is MNHEY and CDR2 is SVGAGI. Trimming took 8 bases from V and 0 from J, leaving 11 bases between them. The CDR3 sequence is 13 residues long. CDR3 sequence reads: CASRMGSSYEQYF. The CDR3 nucleotides are TGTGCCAGCCGCATGGGGAGCTCCTACGAGCAGTACTTC.

The chain links TRBV27 to TRBJ2-6, with D tentatively TRBD1 (5 bases). The V gene's germline CDR1 is MNHEY and CDR2 SMNVEV (reference sequence). V dropped 3 bases and J dropped 0 bases, with 21 bases sitting between them. The CDR3 consists of 20 residues. CDR3: CASSLVGERSPLSGANVLTF. The DNA of the CDR3 is TGTGCCAGCAGTTTGGTAGGGGAACGGTCCCCGCTCTCTGGGGCCAACGTCCTGACTTTC.

This chain links TRBV4-1 with TRBJ1-4; D uncertain. Germline V lookup: CDR1 MGHRA, CDR2 YSYEKL. CDR3 length: 13 amino acids. Between the trimmed V and J ends, which lost 1 base and 7 bases, there was a span of 7 bases. The CDR3 protein is CASSQVYVEKLFF. The CDR3 nucleotides are TGCGCCAGCAGCCAAGTATATGTTGAAAAACTGTTTTTT.

The rearrangement links TRBV6-1 to TRBJ1-1, with unresolved D. This CDR3 has 13 residues. Trimming left V 9 bases short and J 3 bases short, with 14 bases between. Germline CDR1 MNHNS, CDR2 SASEGT. DNA of the CDR3: TGTGCCAGTGAGAGAGGGAGGGACACTGAAGCTTTCTTT. This encodes CASERGRDTEAFF.

The gene calls are TRBV28 and TRBJ2-7; maybe TRBD2 (6 bases). The CDR3 is 14 amino acids. The germline V gene encodes CDR1 MDHEN and CDR2 SYDVKM. V lost 8 bases, J lost 6 bases, and 20 bases lay in between. Here the CDR3 DNA reads TGTGCCAGCCGAAGGAGGGACTTAAATATCGAGCAGTACTTC. Translation gives CASRRRDLNIEQYF. The whole variable domain, remainder taken from reference TRBV28 and TRBJ2-7, is DVKVTQSSRYLVKRTGEKVFLECVQDMDHENMFWYRQDPGLGLRLIYFSYDVKMKEKGDIPEGYSVSREKKERFSLILESASTNQTSMYLCASRRRDLNIEQYFGPGTRLTVT.

Note on this clone: At the DNA level, this CDR3 is encoded by other sequences in the same sample as well. The J gene is TRBJ1-5, the V gene TRBV10-3, with a weak D call TRBD1 (5 bases). CDR1 and CDR2 (germline): ENHRY, SYGVKD. Trimming stripped 2 bases from V and 4 bases from J, with 9 bases between. CDR3 length equals 14 residues. CDR3 loop: CAISETGDNQPQHF. CDR3 bases: TGTGCCATCAGTGAGACAGGAGATAATCAGCCCCAGCATTTT.

This clone was seen just once. The rearrangement links TRBV10-3 to TRBJ1-2; no clear D. CDR3 length: 15 amino acids. Germline V CDR1 and CDR2: ENHRY, SYGVKD. The V gene lost 2 bases and the J gene lost 0 bases, with 10 bases spanning the gap. CDR3 region: CAISEAERTNYGYTF. CDR3 sequence (DNA): TGTGCCATCAGTGAGGCGGAGAGAACTAACTATGGCTACACCTTC.

The CDR3 DNA reads as TGTGCCAGCAGCATATTTTCAGATACGCAGTATTTT. This codes for CASSIFSDTQYF. The J gene is TRBJ2-3, the V gene TRBV7-2; D is ambiguous. The V end was cut by 5 bases, the J end by 4 bases, with 7 bases between. The germline gives CDR1 SGHTA, CDR2 FQGNSA. This CDR3 has 12 amino acids.

The genes are TRBV5-1 and TRBJ1-2; TRBD1 is a possible D gene (5 bases). With 2 bases removed from V and 4 bases from J, the gap between germline ends came to 9 bases. The CDR3 is made up of 13 amino acids. Germline V gene lookup returns CDR1 SGHRS and CDR2 YFSETQ. CDR3 nucleotide sequence: TGCGCCAGCAGCTTAGAAGGGGCCTATGGCTACACCTTC. The encoded protein is CASSLEGAYGYTF.

The rearrangement links TRBV15 to TRBJ1-5; D gene unclear. The CDR3 spans 13 residues. V lost 5 bases to trimming and J lost 3 bases, with 8 bases between them. Per germline, CDR1 LNHNV and CDR2 YYDKDF (reference sequence). CDR3 loop: CATSPRLNQPQHF. CDR3 sequence (DNA): TGTGCCACCAGCCCAAGACTCAATCAGCCCCAGCATTTT.

The rearrangement joins TRBV7-9 to TRBJ1-5; 7 bases map to TRBD1. The CDR3 loop spans 15 amino acids. Germline V gives CDR1 SEHNR, CDR2 FQNEAQ (reference sequence). Trimming took 4 bases from V and 3 from J; bases not matched to a gene: 6. This chain's CDR3 is CASSSEQGLNQPQHF. DNA of the CDR3: TGTGCCAGCAGCTCGGAACAGGGGCTCAATCAGCCCCAGCATTTT. The full variable domain, with the rest looked up from reference TRBV7-9 and TRBJ1-5, is DTGVSQNPRHKITKRGQNVTFRCDPISEHNRLYWYRQTLGQGPEFLTYFQNEAQLEKSRLLSDRFSAERPKGSFSTLEIQRTEQGDSAMYLCASSSEQGLNQPQHFGDGTRLSIL.

This chain uses TRBV30 with TRBJ1-5; a possible D gene is TRBD1 (6 bases). Germline V gives CDR1 GTSNPN, CDR2 SVGIG (reference sequence). The ends were cut back, 2 bases at V and 7 bases at J, with 18 bases in the middle. The length of the CDR3 is 15 residues. The CDR3 sequence is CAWSPGGGGRQPQHF. CDR3 coding DNA: TGTGCCTGGAGTCCGGGGGGCGGCGGGAGACAGCCCCAGCATTTT.

This rearrangement joins TRBV28 to TRBJ1-6; 8 nucleotides match TRBD1. The CDR3 has 14 residues. The germline V gene encodes CDR1 MDHEN and CDR2 SYDVKM. V was pared by 8 bases and J by 9 bases, with 9 bases of the junction left unmatched. In DNA form, the CDR3 reads TGTGCCAGCCGTCCGGGACAGGCAGGTTCACCCCTCCACTTT. Translating it yields CASRPGQAGSPLHF.

The chain's CDR3 is CASRHTALEAFF. CDR3 sequence (DNA): TGTGCCAGCAGACATACCGCTCTTGAAGCTTTCTTT. This rearrangement joins TRBV11-1 to TRBJ1-1, with D unclear. V lost 6 bases and J 7 bases, leaving 12 bases between the germline ends. CDR3 length: 12 residues. From germline, CDR1 is SGHAT and CDR2 FQDESV (reference sequence).

In this sample, this clone turned up a few times. This chain uses TRBV10-2 with TRBJ1-5; 11 bases map to TRBD1. CDR1 WSHSY and CDR2 SAAADI come from the germline V gene. V shed 6 bases, J shed 2 bases, and the junction held 12 bases outside the gene matches. This CDR3 spans 18 amino acids. The DNA of the CDR3 is TGCGCCAGCAGACCCGAGGGACAGGGGGTTGGAGGCAATCAGCCCCAGCATTTT. Translated, it gives CASRPEGQGVGGNQPQHF.

The chain uses TRBV10-3 and TRBJ1-6; a possible D gene is TRBD1 (5 bases). With 3 bases removed from V and 8 bases from J, the gap between germline ends came to 14 bases. This CDR3 region has 15 residues. Germline V lookup: CDR1 ENHRY, CDR2 SYGVKD. CDR3 region: CAISDGQGLDSPLHF. The CDR3 DNA reads TGTGCCATCAGTGATGGCCAGGGCCTCGATTCACCCCTCCACTTT.

V gene TRBV15 combines with J gene TRBJ2-7; 11 bases match TRBD2. CDR1 LNHNV and CDR2 YYDKDF come from the germline V gene (reference sequence). The CDR3 has 15 residues. Germline trimming cut 5 bases from V and 2 bases from J; bases unmatched to any gene: 5. In DNA form, the CDR3 reads TGTGCCACCAGCGAGGTTAGCGGGAGGGCCTACGAGCAGTACTTC. Translated: CATSEVSGRAYEQYF.

V and J are TRBV7-2 and TRBJ1-2; a weak D match, TRBD1 (6 bases). Germline values: CDR1 SGHTA, CDR2 FQGNSA. The CDR3 sequence is 14 residues long. Trimming took off 5 bases at V and 6 bases at J, with 16 bases between the two ends. The CDR3 region is CASSPRTASNGYTF. In DNA, the CDR3 is TGTGCCAGCAGCCCTAGGACAGCGAGCAATGGCTACACCTTC.